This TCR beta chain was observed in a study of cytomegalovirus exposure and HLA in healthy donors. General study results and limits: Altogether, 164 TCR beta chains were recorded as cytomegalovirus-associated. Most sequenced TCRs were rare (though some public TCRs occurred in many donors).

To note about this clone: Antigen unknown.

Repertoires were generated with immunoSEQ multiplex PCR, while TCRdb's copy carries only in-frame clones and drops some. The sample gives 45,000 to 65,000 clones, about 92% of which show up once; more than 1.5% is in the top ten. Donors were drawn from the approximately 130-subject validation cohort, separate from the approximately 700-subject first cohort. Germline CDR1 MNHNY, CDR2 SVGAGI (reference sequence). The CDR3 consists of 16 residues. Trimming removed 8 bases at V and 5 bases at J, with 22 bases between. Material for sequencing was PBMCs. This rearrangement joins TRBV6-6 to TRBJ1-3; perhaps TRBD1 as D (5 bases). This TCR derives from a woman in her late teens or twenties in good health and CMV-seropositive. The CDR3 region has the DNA TGTGCCAGCGCCGGCGGGGGGATGGGACGTCGAAACACCATATATTTT. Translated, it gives CASAGGGMGRRNTIYF.